These T cell receptor beta chains were read from a single sample in a study of technical replicates of blood from several donors. TCRdb's table, derived via immunoSEQ multiplex PCR, lists solely in-frame clones and lacks some. The sample gives 91,000 or so clones, around 95% of which show up once; approximately 0.26% is in the top ten. The sample comprised T cells isolated from PBMCs. These receptors came from a human donor in good health. Each CDR3 is given with its conserved first and last residue. The D gene is left open where the match is weak. Clone size appears in some rows only: once, few, many, or a class for an expanded clone.

CASSVRPAGEDEQYF,TGTGCCAGCAGTGTCCGTCCAGCGGGAGAAGACGAGCAGTACTTC,.,TRBV2,TRBD2,TRBJ2-7
CAIRTGLAGGPNTDTQYF,TGTGCCATCAGGACCGGACTAGCGGGAGGGCCAAACACAGATACGCAGTATTTT,.,TRBV10-3,TRBD2,TRBJ2-3
CATSRDAGYEQYF,TGTGCCACCAGCAGAGATGCAGGCTACGAGCAGTACTTC,.,TRBV15,.,TRBJ2-7
CASSPPSESTGGYTF,TGTGCCAGCTCACCACCGAGTGAATCCACCGGTGGCTACACCTTC,.,TRBV18,.,TRBJ1-2
CASSQLVDREDEKLFF,TGTGCCAGCAGCCAATTGGTCGACAGGGAGGACGAAAAACTGTTTTTT,.,TRBV16,TRBD1,TRBJ1-4
CASSLPPGTGDYNEQFF,TGTGCCAGCAGTTTACCCCCCGGGACAGGGGACTACAATGAGCAGTTCTTC,.,TRBV27,TRBD1,TRBJ2-1
CASSHSYGYTF,TGTGCCAGCAGTCACTCCTATGGCTACACCTTC,.,TRBV19,.,TRBJ1-2
CASSSGTGGIGYTF,TGTGCCAGCAGTTCCGGGACAGGGGGGATAGGCTACACCTTC,.,TRBV6-5,TRBD1,TRBJ1-2
CASSDFSSGGTYEQYF,TGTGCCAGCAGTGATTTTTCCAGCGGGGGAACCTACGAGCAGTACTTC,once,TRBV2,TRBD2,TRBJ2-7
CASSLFGARETQYF,TGCGCCAGCAGCTTGTTTGGGGCTCGGGAGACCCAGTACTTC,.,TRBV5-1,.,TRBJ2-5
CASSLTGMNTEAFF,TGCGCCAGCAGCTTGACAGGGATGAACACTGAAGCTTTCTTT,once,TRBV5-1,.,TRBJ1-1
CASSIKQGVANQPQHF,TGTGCCAGTAGTATAAAACAGGGGGTCGCCAATCAGCCCCAGCATTTT,.,TRBV19,TRBD1,TRBJ1-5
CASSAIAGDIYEQYF,TGTGCCAGCAGCGCCATAGCGGGAGATATCTACGAGCAGTACTTC,.,TRBV2,TRBD2,TRBJ2-7
CASSYSGNSNQPQHF,TGTGCCAGCAGTTACTCCGGGAATTCCAATCAGCCCCAGCATTTT,.,TRBV6-5,.,TRBJ1-5
CASSQQGVEQYF,TGTGCCAGCAGCCAACAGGGTGTCGAGCAGTACTTC,.,TRBV6-5,.,TRBJ2-7
CAWSSSSYNEQFF,TGTGCCTGGAGTTCGAGCTCCTACAATGAGCAGTTCTTC,.,TRBV30,.,TRBJ2-1
CASRKGQGTETQYF,TGTGCCAGCAGAAAGGGACAGGGTACGGAGACCCAGTACTTC,.,TRBV2,TRBD1,TRBJ2-5
CASSSTGSETQYF,TGTGCCAGCAGTTCGACAGGGTCAGAGACCCAGTACTTC,few,TRBV7-9,TRBD1,TRBJ2-5
CASSQRGQGNTGELFF,TGCGCCAGCAGCCAGAGGGGACAGGGGAACACCGGGGAGCTGTTTTTT,once,TRBV4-1,TRBD1,TRBJ2-2
CASSVYWSGNTGELFF,TGTGCCAGCAGCGTATACTGGTCAGGGAACACCGGGGAGCTGTTTTTT,.,TRBV9,.,TRBJ2-2
CSARKEAGYGYTF,TGCAGCGCCCGAAAGGAAGCGGGCTATGGCTACACCTTC,.,TRBV29-1,.,TRBJ1-2
CASSPLAGANEKLFF,TGTGCCAGCAGTCCTCTGGCGGGGGCGAATGAAAAACTGTTTTTT,.,TRBV27,.,TRBJ1-4
CASSIPGLAYNEQFF,TGTGCCAGCAGCATCCCGGGACTAGCGTACAATGAGCAGTTCTTC,.,TRBV5-6,TRBD2,TRBJ2-1
CASSSVLLSGYNEQFF,TGTGCCAGCAGCTCCGTCTTACTGTCGGGGTACAATGAGCAGTTCTTC,once,TRBV7-3,.,TRBJ2-1
CASSPRAGGLNSYEQYF,TGTGCCAGCAGCCCGAGAGCGGGAGGGCTGAACTCCTACGAGCAGTACTTC,once,TRBV7-9,TRBD2,TRBJ2-7
CAIKGESYEQYF,TGTGCCATCAAAGGGGAATCCTACGAGCAGTACTTC,.,TRBV10-3,.,TRBJ2-7
CASSDDRAGNSGANVLTF,TGTGCCAGCAGTGACGACAGGGCGGGGAACTCTGGGGCCAACGTCCTGACTTTC,.,TRBV28,.,TRBJ2-6
CASSPSGLTYEQYF,TGTGCCAGCAGTCCCAGCGGGCTCACCTACGAGCAGTACTTC,.,TRBV27,.,TRBJ2-7
CASSGKRNEKLFF,TGTGCCAGCAGTGGAAAGAGGAATGAAAAACTGTTTTTT,.,TRBV6-6,.,TRBJ1-4
CASSPSTGTGKLYEQYF,TGTGCCAGCTCTCCGTCTACCGGGACAGGGAAGCTCTACGAGCAGTACTTC,.,TRBV18,TRBD1,TRBJ2-7
CASSLSNHEGGVATEAFF,TGTGCCAGCAGTTTATCGAATCATGAGGGGGGGGTTGCCACTGAAGCTTTCTTT,.,TRBV27,.,TRBJ1-1
CATSRAGQGNYGYTF,TGTGCCACCAGCAGGGCCGGACAGGGGAACTATGGCTACACCTTC,.,TRBV15,TRBD1,TRBJ1-2
CASSLGIRGAGSSYNEQFF,TGTGCCAGCAGCTTAGGAATTAGAGGAGCGGGCAGCTCCTACAATGAGCAGTTCTTC,.,TRBV7-6,.,TRBJ2-1
CASRDWGSMGYGYTF,TGTGCCAGTAGGGATTGGGGCTCTATGGGCTATGGCTACACCTTC,.,TRBV19,.,TRBJ1-2
CASSRGYSNQPQHF,TGTGCCAGCAGCCGGGGATATAGCAATCAGCCCCAGCATTTT,.,TRBV28,.,TRBJ1-5
CASSSPGGAGGYTF,TGTGCCAGCAGCTCTCCAGGGGGCGCGGGTGGCTACACCTTC,.,TRBV7-2,TRBD1,TRBJ1-2
CASSPTSGSYNEQFF,TGTGCCAGCAGTCCGACTAGCGGGTCCTACAATGAGCAGTTCTTC,.,TRBV6-5,TRBD2,TRBJ2-1
CASSDSGYGYTF,TGTGCCAGCAGTGACTCAGGGTATGGCTACACCTTC,.,TRBV6-1,.,TRBJ1-2
CASSQGVGTAYEQYF,TGTGCCAGCAGCCAAGGGGTCGGGACAGCCTACGAGCAGTACTTC,.,TRBV14,TRBD1,TRBJ2-7
CASSVIQGANEKLFF,TGTGCCAGCAGTGTAATACAGGGGGCTAATGAAAAACTGTTTTTT,.,TRBV6-1,TRBD1,TRBJ1-4
CASLNRANEKLFF,TGTGCCAGTCTAAACAGGGCTAATGAAAAACTGTTTTTT,.,TRBV19,.,TRBJ1-4
CASSVNPGQGGYTF,TGTGCCAGCAGCGTGAACCCGGGACAGGGAGGCTACACCTTC,.,TRBV9,TRBD1,TRBJ1-2
CASTLSRGAYNEQFF,TGTGCCAGCACCCTCAGCCGGGGGGCCTACAATGAGCAGTTCTTC,.,TRBV28,TRBD2,TRBJ2-1
CASLGGHEQFF,TGTGCCAGCCTAGGGGGACATGAGCAGTTCTTC,.,TRBV28,.,TRBJ2-1
CASSQVAGRGTEAFF,TGTGCCAGCAGCCAAGTGGCAGGGCGTGGGACTGAAGCTTTCTTT,.,TRBV14,.,TRBJ1-1
CASRPNRDSIYEQYF,TGCGCCAGCAGACCCAACCGGGACTCCATCTACGAGCAGTACTTC,.,TRBV5-1,.,TRBJ2-7
CASRDRVPETQYF,TGTGCCAGCAGGGACAGGGTGCCAGAGACCCAGTACTTC,.,TRBV7-9,TRBD1,TRBJ2-5
CAISESPGGRGQETQYF,TGTGCCATCAGTGAGTCCCCGGGCGGGAGGGGCCAAGAGACCCAGTACTTC,.,TRBV10-3,TRBD2,TRBJ2-5
CSVRTGGQREQYF,TGCAGCGTCCGGACAGGGGGCCAAAGGGAGCAGTACTTC,.,TRBV29-1,TRBD1,TRBJ2-7
CAWGHSLNTEAFF,TGTGCCTGGGGACATAGCCTGAACACTGAAGCTTTCTTT,.,TRBV30,.,TRBJ1-1
CASSSYTRGQETQYF,TGTGCCAGCAGCTCGTACACCAGGGGACAAGAGACCCAGTACTTC,.,TRBV7-6,.,TRBJ2-5
CASSQERESTDTQYF,TGTGCCAGTAGTCAGGAGCGGGAGAGCACAGATACGCAGTATTTT,once,TRBV19,TRBD2,TRBJ2-3
CASSLVSSGWDEQYF,TGTGCCAGCAGCTTAGTTAGTAGCGGGTGGGACGAGCAGTACTTC,.,TRBV7-2,TRBD2,TRBJ2-7
CASSEGFKVSYGYTF,TGTGCCAGCAGTGAAGGTTTTAAAGTTAGCTATGGCTACACCTTC,.,TRBV6-1,.,TRBJ1-2
CASSLGQGNTEAFF,TGTGCCAGCAGTCTGGGACAGGGGAACACTGAAGCTTTCTTT,.,TRBV6-6,TRBD1,TRBJ1-1
CASSGGRVGTEAFF,TGTGCCAGCAGCGGGGGCAGGGTCGGAACTGAAGCTTTCTTT,.,TRBV9,.,TRBJ1-1
CASSGQGPHYSYEQYF,TGTGCCAGCAGCGGACAGGGACCTCATTACTCCTACGAGCAGTACTTC,.,TRBV9,TRBD1,TRBJ2-7